This T cell receptor (beta chain) emerged from a study of T cell changes during pregnancy in multiple sclerosis. Germline V gene lookup returns CDR1 LNHDA and CDR2 SQIVND (reference sequence). The CDR3 is 16 amino acids. V lost 1 base, J lost 8 bases, and 10 bases stayed unmatched. Sequencing was performed with immunoSEQ multiplex PCR; in TCRdb, only in-frame clones are kept and a portion is missing. The sample shows 55,000 to 65,000 clones, approximately 92% of them seen only once. The TCR originated in a female donor with multiple sclerosis, enrolled in a pregnancy study. Sequenced material: peripheral blood, taken in the first trimester of pregnancy. This chain links TRBV19 with TRBJ1-2; 10 nucleotides line up with TRBD1. CDR3 loop: CASSIVRTGGRGGYTF. Written as DNA, the CDR3 is TGTGCCAGTAGTATAGTACGGACAGGGGGACGGGGCGGCTACACCTTC.